This paragraph covers one T cell receptor (beta chain) sequence. As yet, its antigen is unknown. Additional DNA sequences in this sample encode the identical CDR3. The sample belongs to a study of siplizumab effects on memory and regulatory T cells. Study-wide results and limits: Contribution to the alloresponse seemed major for naive T cells, which also seemed more diverse than memory cells.

Clones were sequenced by immunoSEQ multiplex PCR, and TCRdb holds only the in-frame ones, with some missing. The data show approximately 50,000 clones, with roughly 93% seen just once and approximately 17% held by the top ten. The CDR3 runs 11 residues. V lost 4 bases to trimming and J lost 8 bases, with 6 bases between them. CDR1 SGHRS and CDR2 YFSETQ come from the germline V gene. The clonotype originates from a human donor in good health. The V call is TRBV5-1, the J call TRBJ2-2; no reliable D call. The sequenced sample consisted of CD8+ T cells sorted from blood. For the CDR3, the DNA is TGCGCCAGCAGCCCTGGAGGGGAGCTGTTTTTT. Its translation is CASSPGGELFF.